This T cell receptor beta chain was profiled in a study of CD8+ T cells in alopecia areata. Treatment indicated: oral pan-JAK inhibitor, 5-10 mg twice daily. RNA was isolated and reverse transcribed to cDNA, the sequencing template. Libraries were prepared by immunoSEQ multiplex PCR; TCRdb keeps only in-frame clonotypes and omits some of them. The sample yields fewer than 250,000 clones, about three fifths seen once. Germline V CDR1 and CDR2: LNHNV, YYDKDF (reference sequence). Trimming took 4 bases from V and 1 from J, leaving 10 bases between them. The CDR3 consists of 14 residues. The chain joins TRBV15 to TRBJ1-1; D is undetermined. The specimen was CD4+ T cells sorted from blood, collected at week 4, from a patient treated with tofacitinib. The receptor's source is a human donor with alopecia areata. CDR3 nucleotides: TGTGCCACCAGCAACGGCAGCCCGAACACTGAAGCTTTCTTT. Translated, it gives CATSNGSPNTEAFF. Combining the CDR3 with reference TRBV15 and TRBJ1-1 gives the whole variable domain DAMVIQNPRYQVTQFGKPVTLSCSQTLNHNVMYWYQQKSSQAPKLLFHYYDKDFNNEADTPDNFQSRRPNTSFCFLDIRSPGLGDTAMYLCATSNGSPNTEAFFGQGTRLTVV.